This paragraph covers one T cell receptor (beta chain) sequence. Its antigen is still unknown. Primers: 60 Vbeta forward and 13 Jbeta reverse. Using immunoSEQ multiplex PCR, the repertoire was profiled, and TCRdb retains in-frame clones only, with some absent. The sample contains hundreds of thousands of clones, around 76% of which appear only once. Nominally healthy donors provided the samples, though records likely missed some immune exposures. The CDR3 sequence is 12 residues long. Trimming shortened V by 8 bases and J by 6 bases, and 12 bases separated the two germline ends. The V gene's germline CDR1 is SEHNR and CDR2 FQNEAQ (reference sequence). This specimen belongs to a study of cytomegalovirus exposure and HLA in healthy donors. General study results and limits: In a later analysis, parvovirus B19, influenza, CMV and Epstein-Barr virus appeared linked to several top co-occurrence clusters. Highly shared sequence variants in one cluster were likely a sequencing artifact.

This clonotype was obtained from a man between 18 and 35 years old in good health and CMV-seronegative. The sample consisted of PBMCs. The V gene is TRBV7-9, the J gene TRBJ2-3; perhaps TRBD2 as D (5 bases). The CDR3 DNA reads TGTGCCAGCGTAACTACGGGGGATACGCAGTATTTT. This sequence encodes CASVTTGDTQYF. Together with reference TRBV7-9 and TRBJ2-3, the CDR3 gives the full variable domain: DTGVSQNPRHKITKRGQNVTFRCDPISEHNRLYWYRQTLGQGPEFLTYFQNEAQLEKSRLLSDRFSAERPKGSFSTLEIQRTEQGDSAMYLCASVTTGDTQYFGPGTRLTVL.